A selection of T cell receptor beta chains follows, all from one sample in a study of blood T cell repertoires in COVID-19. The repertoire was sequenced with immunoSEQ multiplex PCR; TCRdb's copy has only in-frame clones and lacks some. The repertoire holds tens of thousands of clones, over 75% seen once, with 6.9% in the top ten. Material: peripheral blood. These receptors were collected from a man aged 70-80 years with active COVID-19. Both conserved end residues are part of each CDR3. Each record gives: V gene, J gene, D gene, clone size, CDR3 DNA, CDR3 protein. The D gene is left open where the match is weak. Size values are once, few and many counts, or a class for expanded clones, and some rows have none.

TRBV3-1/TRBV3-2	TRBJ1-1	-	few	TGTGCCAGCAGCCAAGATCCCCGGGGAGAAGCTTTCTTT	CASSQDPRGEAFF
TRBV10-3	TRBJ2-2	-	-	TGTGCCATCAGTGAGTCGGCCGGGGGTGGGACCGGGGAGCTGTTTTTT	CAISESAGGGTGELFF
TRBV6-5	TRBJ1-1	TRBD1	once	TGTGCCAGCAATCTTAACAGGGGGCTGGCCACTGAAGCTTTCTTT	CASNLNRGLATEAFF
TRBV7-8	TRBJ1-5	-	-	TGTGCCAGCAGCTCCTATAGCGGTCAGCCCCAGCATTTT	CASSSYSGQPQHF
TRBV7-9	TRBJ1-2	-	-	TGTGCCAGCAGCTTAGATGTGGGGGCAATCGACTACACCTTC	CASSLDVGAIDYTF
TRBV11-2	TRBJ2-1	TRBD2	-	TGTGCCAGCCTCCACTCAGGGACTAGCCAGCGAGAGCAGTTCTTC	CASLHSGTSQREQFF
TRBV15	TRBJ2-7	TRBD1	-	TGTGCCACCAGCCCAACAGGGGTCAGCTCCTACGAGCAGTACTTC	CATSPTGVSSYEQYF
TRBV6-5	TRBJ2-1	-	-	TGTGCCAGCAGTTACTCTGCAGGGATCCCCTACAATGAGCAGTTCTTC	CASSYSAGIPYNEQFF
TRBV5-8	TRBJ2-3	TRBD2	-	TGTGCCAGCAGCGCCCCGACTAGCGGGGGGAACACAGATACGCAGTATTTT	CASSAPTSGGNTDTQYF
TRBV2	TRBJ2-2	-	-	TGTGCCAGCAGCCCGAGACAGAACACCGGGGAGCTGTTTTTT	CASSPRQNTGELFF
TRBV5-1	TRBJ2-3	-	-	TGCGCCAGCAGCGCCGGGGGTTTGAGCACAGATACGCAGTATTTT	CASSAGGLSTDTQYF
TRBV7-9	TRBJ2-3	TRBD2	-	TGTGCCAGCAGCTTAGTGGGGATTGGACGGACTAGCAGGAGGGATACGCAGTATTTT	CASSLVGIGRTSRRDTQYF
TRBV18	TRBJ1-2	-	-	TGTGCCAGCTCACCTGGACTCTCACTATATGGCTACACCTTC	CASSPGLSLYGYTF
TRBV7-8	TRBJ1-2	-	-	TGTGCCAGCAGCGGACAGTCAAACTATGGCTACACCTTC	CASSGQSNYGYTF
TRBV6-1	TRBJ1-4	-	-	TGTGCCAGCAGTGAATCCGGTTGGGAAAAACTGTTTTTT	CASSESGWEKLFF
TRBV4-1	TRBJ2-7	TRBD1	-	TGCGCCAGCAGCCAAGAAGGACAGGGAAGCGGACAGTACTTC	CASSQEGQGSGQYF
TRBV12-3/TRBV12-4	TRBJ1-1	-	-	TGTGCCAGCAGTACTGGTGGGAACACTGAAGCTTTCTTT	CASSTGGNTEAFF
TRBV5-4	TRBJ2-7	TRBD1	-	TGTGCCAGCAGCGCCGGGACAGCCTACGAGCAGTACTTC	CASSAGTAYEQYF
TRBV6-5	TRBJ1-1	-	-	TGTGCCAGCATTAACTGGGGGGGGGCGCGGACTGAAGCTTTCTTT	CASINWGGARTEAFF
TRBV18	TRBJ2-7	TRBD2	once	TGTGCCAGCTCACCGAACCTAGCGGGGGGCCTTGGCGAGCAGTACTTC	CASSPNLAGGLGEQYF
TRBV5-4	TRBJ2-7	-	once	TGTGCCAGCAGCTCCGGCGGCGAGCAGTACTTC	CASSSGGEQYF
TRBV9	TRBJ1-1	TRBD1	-	TGTGCCAGCAGCCCGCTGACAGGGGGCACTGAAGCTTTCTTT	CASSPLTGGTEAFF
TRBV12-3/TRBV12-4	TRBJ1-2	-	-	TGTGCCAGCAGTTTAACAGTTGATGGCTACACCTTC	CASSLTVDGYTF
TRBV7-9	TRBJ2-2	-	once	TGTGCCAGCAGCTTAGACAGATACACCGGGGAGCTGTTTTTT	CASSLDRYTGELFF
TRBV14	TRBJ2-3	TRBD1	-	TGTGCCAGCAGCCCGAGGGACAGGCCAACGACAGATACGCAGTATTTT	CASSPRDRPTTDTQYF
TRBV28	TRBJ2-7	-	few	TGTGCCAGCAGTTTGGCCAGGGGAAGGGAGCAGTACTTC	CASSLARGREQYF
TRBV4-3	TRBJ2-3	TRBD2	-	TGCGCCAGCAGCCAAACCCTAGCGGGGGGCACAGATACGCAGTATTTT	CASSQTLAGGTDTQYF
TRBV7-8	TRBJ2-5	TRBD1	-	TGTGCCAGCAGCCGGACGCGACAGGGGAGGGAGACCCAGTACTTC	CASSRTRQGRETQYF
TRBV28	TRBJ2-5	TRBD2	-	TGTGCCAGCAGTTCCCCCCTTAAGGGAGAGCGGGGGGCCACAGAGACCCAGTACTTC	CASSSPLKGERGATETQYF
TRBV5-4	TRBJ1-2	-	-	TGTGCCAGCAGCTTGGGGCAGGGTGGTGGCTACACCTTC	CASSLGQGGGYTF
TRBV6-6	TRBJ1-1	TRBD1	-	TGTGCCAGCAGTTGGGACAGTGAAGCTTTCTTT	CASSWDSEAFF
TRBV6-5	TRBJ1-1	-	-	TGTGCCAGCTCGGGCCCCGTGGGAGGGGGCACTGAAGCTTTCTTT	CASSGPVGGGTEAFF
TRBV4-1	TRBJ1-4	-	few	TGCGCCAGCAGCCGAAACCAGGGTTCTAATGAAAAACTGTTTTTT	CASSRNQGSNEKLFF
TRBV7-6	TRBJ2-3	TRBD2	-	TGTGCCAGCACCCAACTAGCGGGGGCCACAGATACGCAGTATTTT	CASTQLAGATDTQYF
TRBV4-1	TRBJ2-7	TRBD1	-	TGCGCCAGCAGCCCGGGACAGGGGGTATACGAGCAGTACTTC	CASSPGQGVYEQYF
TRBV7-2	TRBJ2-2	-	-	TGTGCCAGCAGCACCCTCCGAGGGTCCGGGGAGCTGTTTTTT	CASSTLRGSGELFF
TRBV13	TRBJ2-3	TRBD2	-	TGTGCCAGCAGCTCGACTAGCGGAAGGTCGTTGAATACGCAGTATTTT	CASSSTSGRSLNTQYF
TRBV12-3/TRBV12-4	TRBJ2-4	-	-	TGTGCCAGCAGTGCCAGTAAAAACATTCAGTACTTC	CASSASKNIQYF
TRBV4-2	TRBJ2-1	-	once	TGTGCCAGCAGCCAATTTAGGGGGGAGGGTAACAATGAGCAGTTCTTC	CASSQFRGEGNNEQFF
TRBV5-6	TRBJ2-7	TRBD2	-	TGTGCCAGCAGCAGGACTAGCGGGGAGGAAGAGCAGTACTTC	CASSRTSGEEEQYF
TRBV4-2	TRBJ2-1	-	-	TGTGCCAGCAGCGTAGAGAGAGAGCAGTTCTTC	CASSVEREQFF
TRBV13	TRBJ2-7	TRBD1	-	TGTGCCAGCAGTCGACCGGGACAGCTAGCCTACGAGCAGTACTTC	CASSRPGQLAYEQYF
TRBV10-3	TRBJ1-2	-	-	TGTGCCATCAGTGAGTCGGGCGGGTTAGGCTACACCTTC	CAISESGGLGYTF
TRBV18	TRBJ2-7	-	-	TGTGCCAGCTCACCAACCAGGGTCAACTCCTACGAGCAGTACTTC	CASSPTRVNSYEQYF
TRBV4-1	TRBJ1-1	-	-	TGCGCCAGCAGCCAAGACAATACGGGTGAAGCTTTCTTT	CASSQDNTGEAFF